This T cell receptor beta chain was observed in a study of blood T cell repertoires in COVID-19. Study background: In each case, the material was cDNA or gDNA derived from T cells, B-cell-depleted T cells, or PBMCs.

The table lists this clone with a count of one. Methods used by the authors: Estimated nucleated cell counts came from reference gene primer amplification. Repertoires were generated with immunoSEQ multiplex PCR, while TCRdb's copy carries only in-frame clones and drops some. Clone size and the V and J calls come from that table; the DNA yielded D and trimming. The data hold about 68,000 clones, with around 90% observed a single time. The CDR3 sequence is 12 residues long. Trimming removed 10 bases at V and 7 bases at J, with 14 bases between. CDR1 and CDR2 from the germline V gene are MDHEN and SYDVKM.

The TCR comes from a woman in her sixties with active COVID-19. Material: peripheral blood. The chain combines TRBV28 with TRBJ1-5; D ambiguous. The DNA for the CDR3 is TGTGCCACCGACGTGCGGAGCCAGCCCCAGCATTTT. It is translated as CATDVRSQPQHF.